This entry is about one T cell receptor (beta chain). The sample comes from a study of PD-L1 blockade in urothelial cancer. Study-level information: Atezolizumab 1,200 mg was given intravenously every 3 weeks, starting 2014.

Synthetic analogs of TCR templates were spiked into every PCR. Sequencing used immunoSEQ multiplex PCR; TCRdb keeps in-frame clones, though not all of them. The sample consists of around 50,000 clones, around four fifths of them appearing once. Indicated time point: pretreatment peripheral blood. Patient sample counts ranged from 1 to 8, pretreatment and on-treatment. V lost 2 bases to trimming and J lost 2 bases; unmatched junction nucleotides: 4. CDR1 and CDR2 (germline): SGHTA, FQGTGA. This CDR3 contains 16 residues. This chain connects TRBV7-3 to TRBJ2-3; 10 bases fit TRBD1. The source material was PBMCs, sampled around atezolizumab (anti-PD-L1) treatment. This receptor was identified in a man between 45 and 60 years old with urothelial cancer. CDR3 in amino acids: CASSLVGTGVTDTQYF. The CDR3, as DNA: TGTGCCAGCAGCTTAGTGGGGACAGGGGTCACAGATACGCAGTATTTT.